This T cell receptor beta chain derives from a study of graft-versus-host responses after intestinal transplantation. As for the study in general: Multivisceral, liver-intestinal, or isolated intestinal transplants were received by the recipients. Whole-study results and caveats: Allograft clonal ratios (graft-versus-host to host-versus-graft) were high in patients who had graft-donor T cell macrochimerism.

This CDR3 contains 16 residues. V shed 2 bases and J 7 bases; nucleotides not matched to a gene: 12. The V gene's germline CDR1 is MNHNY and CDR2 SVGAGI (reference sequence). Roughly 200,000 CFSE-labeled responder cells were plated with roughly 200,000 irradiated, violet-dye-labeled stimulator cells. CD4 and CD8 responders that proliferated in the reaction were FACS-sorted. The table came from immunoSEQ multiplex PCR; TCRdb's copy has only in-frame clones and leaves some out. The table includes around 1,600 clones, about 60% detected once. The sequence was obtained from a human patient who was an organ donor for intestinal transplantation. The J gene is TRBJ2-7, the V gene TRBV6-6; TRBD1 agrees at 9 bases. The specimen was alloreactive CD8+ T cells from a mixed lymphocyte reaction culture, collected before transplantation. The subset was: CFSE-low proliferating T cells sorted from roughly 6-day pre-transplant mixed lymphocyte reaction (GvH or HvG direction). CDR3 protein: CASSYTLTGGLGEQYF. The CDR3 DNA sequence: TGTGCCAGCAGTTACACCCTGACAGGGGGATTAGGAGAGCAGTACTTC.